These 17 T cell receptor beta chains were sequenced from one sample in a study of beta chain features in type 1 diabetes. As every portion of the isolated RNA was reverse transcribed, the sequencing read expressed TCRB transcripts. The method was immunoSEQ multiplex PCR; TCRdb's version includes in-frame clones alone and lacks a portion of them. Here the sample spans about 410,000 clones, roughly 13% being singletons. The sample consisted of naive CD4+ T cells from blood. These receptors came from a man aged 25 to 40 in good health.

The rearrangement joins TRBV29-1 to TRBJ1-3, with D tentatively TRBD1 (5 bases). The V end lost 7 bases, the J end lost 0 bases, and 7 bases lay between the germline ends. CDR1 is SQVTM, CDR2 ANQGSEA, per germline. The CDR3 has 12 amino acids. The CDR3, as DNA: TGCAGCGCACAGGTCTCTGGAAACACCATATATTTT. It encodes CSAQVSGNTIYF.

The table lists this clone with a few counts. This chain uses TRBV27 with TRBJ2-7; 12 bases are shared with TRBD1. CDR1 and CDR2 (germline): MNHEY, SMNVEV (reference sequence). The CDR3 runs 14 residues. V lost 8 bases to trimming and J lost 6 bases; unmatched junction nucleotides: 8. CDR3 bases: TGTGCCAGCGGGGCCGGGACAGGGGGCGCCGAGCAGTACTTC. It translates to CASGAGTGGAEQYF.

This chain uses TRBV11-2 with TRBJ2-7; tentatively, D is TRBD1 or TRBD2 (5 bases each). The CDR3 covers 13 residues. V lost 5 bases and J 3 bases, leaving 11 bases between the germline ends. The germline CDR1 and CDR2 sequences are SGHAT and FQNNGV. Here the CDR3 DNA reads TGTGCCAGCAGCGTGGGACGCCTCTACGAGCAGTACTTC. Translating it yields CASSVGRLYEQYF.

This chain links TRBV7-2 with TRBJ2-3; the match to TRBD2 covers 9 bases. V lost 4 bases, J lost 4 bases, and 15 bases stayed unmatched. CDR3 length: 18 amino acids. Germline assignment: CDR1 SGHTA and CDR2 FQGNSA. The CDR3 DNA reads as TGTGCCAGCAGCTCTTCGACTAGCGGAGTGGGGAGTGCAGATACGCAGTATTTT. This translates into CASSSSTSGVGSADTQYF.

The V gene is TRBV15, the J gene TRBJ1-4; unclear D gene. Germline V CDR1 and CDR2: LNHNV, YYDKDF (reference sequence). The CDR3 consists of 12 residues. Trimming left V 0 bases short and J 8 bases short, with 4 bases between. The CDR3 reads CATSRDWEKLFF. As DNA, the CDR3 is TGTGCCACCAGCAGAGATTGGGAAAAACTGTTTTTT.

This clone appeared a few times. The V and J genes are TRBV30 and TRBJ2-3; D gene ambiguous. The V and J ends lost 2 bases and 2 bases respectively, with 14 bases between them. The CDR3 runs 15 residues. From germline, CDR1 is GTSNPN and CDR2 SVGIG (reference sequence). In nucleotides, the CDR3 is TGTGCCTGGAGTCTAATTAGCTTAAACACAGATACGCAGTATTTT. It specifies CAWSLISLNTDTQYF.

The rearrangement uses TRBV29-1 and TRBJ1-1; the match to TRBD1 covers 8 bases. The CDR3 covers 14 residues. Losses at the gene ends were 8 bases for V and 1 base for J; bases not matched to a gene: 9. CDR1 is SQVTM, CDR2 ANQGSEA, per germline. The CDR3 DNA is TGCAGCATTAGGGGACAGGTCTCGAACACTGAAGCTTTCTTT. Its protein product is CSIRGQVSNTEAFF.

This clone was counted only a few times. The genes are TRBV27 and TRBJ2-3; D call uncertain. The CDR3 contains 14 residues. Germline V CDR1 and CDR2: MNHEY, SMNVEV (reference sequence). Trimming pared 6 bases from V and 6 bases from J, leaving 16 bases between. The CDR3 is CASSILSPADTQYF. CDR3 coding DNA: TGTGCCAGCAGCATCCTCTCTCCGGCTGATACGCAGTATTTT.

This clone was seen more than once but under ten times. The chain couples TRBV7-2 to TRBJ2-1; the D gene could be TRBD1 or TRBD2 (5 bases each). The germline V gene has CDR1 SGHTA and CDR2 FQGNSA. Trimming stripped 2 bases from V and 6 bases from J, with 11 bases between. This CDR3 spans 14 amino acids. The CDR3 loop reads CASSLRGAGNEQFF. CDR3 DNA sequence: TGTGCCAGCAGCTTACGAGGGGCGGGCAATGAGCAGTTCTTC.

The chain recombines TRBV7-9 with TRBJ2-3, with D possibly matching TRBD2 (5 bases). Trimming shortened V by 5 bases and J by 11 bases, and 11 bases separated the two germline ends. The CDR3 covers 11 residues. Germline CDR1 reads SEHNR; CDR2 reads FQNEAQ (reference sequence). CDR3 protein: CASSAGSGQYF. The DNA for the CDR3 is TGTGCCAGCAGCGCGGGTAGTGGGCAGTATTTT.

This clone was detected a few times. The genes are TRBV6-5 and TRBJ2-1; 8 bases map to TRBD1. V gave up 8 bases and J gave up 8 bases; unmatched junction bases: 14. The CDR3 is 15 amino acids. Germline CDR1 reads MNHEY; CDR2 reads SVGAGI. The DNA for the CDR3 is TGTGCCAGCCAAGTCGACCGGGACAGGTACTATGAGCAGTTCTTC. The encoded protein is CASQVDRDRYYEQFF.

This clone was found a few times. This rearrangement joins TRBV10-3 to TRBJ2-5; the D gene is possibly TRBD1 (5 bases). Looked up from germline, CDR1 is ENHRY and CDR2 is SYGVKD. The CDR3 runs 13 residues. V was cut by 4 bases and J by 7 bases, with 13 bases left in between. The CDR3 loop is CAISGPETGTQYF. The CDR3 DNA is TGTGCCATCAGTGGACCCGAAACAGGGACCCAGTACTTC.

This clone was seen only a few times. This chain links TRBV6-1 with TRBJ2-2; TRBD2 matches at 7 bases. V lost 4 bases, J lost 3 bases, and 5 bases stayed unmatched. The CDR3 covers 15 residues. Per the germline V gene, CDR1 is MNHNS and CDR2 is SASEGT. This CDR3 reads CASSATSADTGELFF. CDR3 coding DNA: TGTGCCAGCAGTGCTACTAGCGCTGACACCGGGGAGCTGTTTTTT.

This clone has more than one count but fewer than ten. V gene TRBV27 combines with J gene TRBJ2-1; 8 bases align to TRBD1. The germline CDR1 and CDR2 sequences are MNHEY and SMNVEV (reference sequence). V gave up 6 bases and J gave up 10 bases; unmatched junction bases: 8. The CDR3 spans 13 residues. The CDR3 DNA reads as TGTGCCAGCAGAAGACAGGGGACTGGAGAGCAGTTCTTC. Translated: CASRRQGTGEQFF.

This clone has more than one count but fewer than ten. The rearrangement uses TRBV10-3 and TRBJ2-3, with 7 bases identical to TRBD2. Losses at the gene ends were 9 bases for V and 2 bases for J; bases not matched to a gene: 8. This CDR3 contains 14 residues. Germline V lookup: CDR1 ENHRY, CDR2 SYGVKD. The chain's CDR3 is CAIGTNHPTDTQYF. Written as DNA, the CDR3 is TGTGCCATTGGGACTAACCATCCCACAGATACGCAGTATTTT.

The gene calls are TRBV19 and TRBJ2-3; D remains unclear. The CDR3 contains 15 residues. In germline, CDR1 is LNHDA, CDR2 SQIVND (reference sequence). The V end was cut by 3 bases, the J end by 0 bases, with 10 bases between. The CDR3, as DNA: TGTGCCAGTAGTATGGGCGTAATTAGCACAGATACGCAGTATTTT. Protein sequence: CASSMGVISTDTQYF.

The V gene is TRBV7-9, the J gene TRBJ2-5, with 8 positions matching TRBD2. V lost 1 base and J lost 5; bases outside the gene matches: 6. The germline V gene has CDR1 SEHNR and CDR2 FQNEAQ (reference sequence). CDR3 length equals 15 residues. The CDR3 protein is CASSLGWTSRETQYF. CDR3 nucleotides: TGTGCCAGCAGCTTAGGATGGACTAGCCGGGAGACCCAGTACTTC.